This T cell receptor (beta chain) is drawn from a study of post-analysis software for immune sequencing data. Study at large: Both relapsing-remitting and secondary progressive multiple sclerosis featured among the disease courses, as did progressive-relapsing multiple sclerosis. Study-level findings and limits: Strong co-clustering by F measure was seen for same-batch samples. Higher frequency in patients than in controls was seen for about 5 TRBV segments, with TRBV5-6, TRBV5-1 and TRBV20-1 among them. Patients with multiple sclerosis recorded significantly lower normalized Chao1 diversity than controls, the study found.

Unique molecular identifiers were built into the TCR beta cDNA libraries. TCRdb re-called the PCR reads through MiXCR, storing one row per CDR3 protein. The data show roughly 700,000 distinct CDR3 sequences, roughly 27% seen once. As concerns this clonotype: Its target is unknown.

The CDR3 is 17 residues long. V shed 1 base and J shed 1 base, with 14 bases lying between them. Germline CDR1 is SGHTA and CDR2 is FQGNSA. The sequence was obtained from a girl aged 5-17 years with multiple sclerosis. This chain uses TRBV7-2 with TRBJ1-5, with D uncertain. The specimen sequenced was blood. CDR3 DNA sequence: TGTGCCAGCAGCTTAGTTGGCAGACTTGGGAGCAATCAGCCCCAGCATTTT. Protein product: CASSLVGRLGSNQPQHF.